The 19 T cell receptor beta chains below come from one sample, sequenced in a study of chemoradiotherapy in HPV16-positive cancers. This table comes from immunoSEQ multiplex PCR, and its TCRdb copy is limited to in-frame clones, with some not included. The table has 13,000 or so clones, about 85% seen once. Material: blood, obtained from a patient who underwent chemoradiotherapy. These receptors were collected from a human donor with HPV-associated anogenital cancer.

The gene calls are TRBV28 and TRBJ2-2; D unresolved. V was clipped by 4 bases and J by 0 bases, with 12 bases between them. The CDR3 runs to 16 residues. Germline CDR1 is MDHEN and CDR2 is SYDVKM. This CDR3 reads CASSWLDHANTGELFF. For the CDR3, the DNA is TGTGCCAGCAGTTGGCTCGACCACGCGAACACCGGGGAGCTGTTTTTT.

The genes are TRBV7-9 and TRBJ2-3, with D perhaps being TRBD1 or TRBD2 (5 bases each). The V gene's germline CDR1 is SEHNR and CDR2 FQNEAQ (reference sequence). The CDR3 runs to 15 residues. Trimming took 2 bases from V and 6 from J, leaving 15 bases between them. CDR3 in DNA: TGTGCCAGCAGCTTAATGGGACCGGTGTCGGATACGCAGTATTTT. The encoded protein is CASSLMGPVSDTQYF.

This clone was detected once. The chain carries TRBV29-1 and TRBJ2-7; perhaps TRBD1 as D (5 bases). Per the germline V gene, CDR1 is SQVTM and CDR2 is ANQGSEA. Deletions cut 2 bases from V and 0 bases from J, with 11 bases between. The CDR3 runs to 14 residues. The CDR3 DNA follows: TGCAGCGTTGAATTAACGACAGCCTCCTACGAGCAGTACTTC. Protein: CSVELTTASYEQYF.

The gene calls are TRBV7-5 and TRBJ2-7; the tabulated D call, TRBD2, remains unverified against the DNA. TRBV7-5 is an annotated pseudogene. The CDR3 is 15 residues long. Written as DNA, the CDR3 is TGTGTCAGAAGCTTAGCCATTCGACGACGGGGTGGGCAGTACGTC. Translation: CVRSLAIRRRGGQYV.

This chain joins TRBV2 and TRBJ1-2, with D possibly being TRBD1 (6 bases). Germline values: CDR1 SNHLY, CDR2 FYNNEI. The CDR3 loop spans 16 amino acids. The germline V and J ends were trimmed by 1 base and 0 bases, with 12 bases remaining between them. The DNA of the CDR3 is TGTGCCAGCAGTGAAGACGGGACACTAGCTAACTATGGCTACACCTTC. Translation: CASSEDGTLANYGYTF.

The V and J genes are TRBV11-3 and TRBJ2-3; D possibly corresponds to TRBD2 (7 bases). CDR1 is SGHNT and CDR2 is YENEEA in the germline V gene. V was pared by 5 bases and J by 3 bases, with 18 bases between. The length of the CDR3 is 16 residues. CDR3 amino acids: CASSPYRGGGTDTQYF. CDR3 DNA sequence: TGTGCCAGCAGCCCATACCGAGGGGGGGGTACAGATACGCAGTATTTT.

The chain recombines TRBV6-1 with TRBJ1-4; D is unclear. The germline V and J ends were trimmed by 2 bases and 10 bases, with 17 bases remaining between them. CDR1 and CDR2 (germline): MNHNS, SASEGT. The CDR3 length is 15 residues. The CDR3 is CASSEREVRSGKLFF. In DNA form, the CDR3 reads TGTGCCAGCAGTGAACGGGAGGTGCGATCGGGAAAACTGTTTTTT.

The rearrangement uses TRBV10-3 and TRBJ2-5, with a weak D call TRBD2 (5 bases). Germline CDR1 and CDR2: ENHRY and SYGVKD. This CDR3 is built from 14 residues. Trimming removed 4 bases at V and 0 bases at J, with 9 bases between. This CDR3 is CAISVGGNQETQYF. The CDR3 DNA reads as TGTGCCATCAGTGTAGGAGGCAACCAAGAGACCCAGTACTTC.

The chain recombines TRBV5-4 with TRBJ1-1; no definite D call. The CDR3 length is 13 residues. Germline loops: CDR1 SGHNT, CDR2 YYREEE (reference sequence). The V end lost 0 bases, the J end lost 3 bases, and 6 bases lay between the germline ends. CDR3 loop: CASSLDRHTEAFF. Here the CDR3 DNA reads TGTGCCAGCAGCTTGGATCGACACACTGAAGCTTTCTTT. The variable domain in full, with the rest retrieved from reference TRBV5-4 and TRBJ1-1, is ETGVTQSPTHLIKTRGQQVTLRCSSQSGHNTVSWYQQALGQGPQFIFQYYREEENGRGNFPPRFSGLQFPNYSSELNVNALELDDSALYLCASSLDRHTEAFFGQGTRLTVV.

This clone has a handful of counts. The gene calls are TRBV11-3 and TRBJ2-1, with 16 bases aligning to TRBD2. J was trimmed by 0 bases and V by 5 bases; bases with no gene match: 10. The V gene's germline CDR1 is SGHNT and CDR2 YENEEA. The CDR3 is made up of 20 amino acids. CDR3 coding DNA: TGTGCCAGCAGCCCCGGGACTAGCGGGGGGGCTCATAGCTCCTACAATGAGCAGTTCTTC. Protein product: CASSPGTSGGAHSSYNEQFF.

This chain links TRBV18 with TRBJ2-3; TRBD2 matches at 14 bases. This CDR3 has 19 residues. Trimming removed 3 bases from V and 3 bases from J; junction bases left unmatched: 11. The germline gives CDR1 KGHSH, CDR2 LQKENI. The CDR3 is CASSPVTSGGAVTTDTQYF. DNA of the CDR3: TGTGCCAGCTCACCCGTGACTAGCGGGGGGGCCGTTACAACAGATACGCAGTATTTT. Full variable domain (rest looked up from reference TRBV18 and TRBJ2-3): NAGVMQNPRHLVRRRGQEARLRCSPMKGHSHVYWYRQLPEEGLKFMVYLQKENIIDESGMPKERFSAEFPKEGPSILRIQQVVRGDSAAYFCASSPVTSGGAVTTDTQYFGPGTRLTVL.

On this clone itself: The junction does not match germline at one end; this may be a read error. The J gene is TRBJ2-5, the V gene TRBV18; tentatively, D is TRBD1 (5 bases). CDR3 length: 16 amino acids. CDR1 and CDR2 from the germline V gene are KGHSH and LQKENI. The chain's CDR3 is CASSPKDTTIQVTQYF. CDR3 coding DNA: TGTGCCAGCTCACCAAAGGACACCACTATCCAAGTGACCCAGTACTTC. Using reference TRBV18 and TRBJ2-5 for the parts outside the CDR3, the full variable domain is NAGVMQNPRHLVRRRGQEARLRCSPMKGHSHVYWYRQLPEEGLKFMVYLQKENIIDESGMPKERFSAEFPKEGPSILRIQQVVRGDSAAYFCASSPKDTTIQVTQYFGPGTRLLVL.

The V call is TRBV5-1, the J call TRBJ2-5; the match to TRBD2 covers 7 bases. The CDR3 contains 15 residues. Per germline, CDR1 SGHRS and CDR2 YFSETQ. J was trimmed by 5 bases and V by 4 bases; bases with no gene match: 11. The CDR3 is CASSGSGVKGETQYF. The CDR3 nucleotides read TGCGCCAGCAGCGGGAGCGGGGTTAAAGGGGAGACCCAGTACTTC.

V usage is TRBV11-2 and J usage is TRBJ2-2, with 11 bases lining up with TRBD2. CDR3 size: 14 residues. CDR1 and CDR2 (germline): SGHAT, FQNNGV. V shed 5 bases, J shed 5 bases, and the junction held 1 base outside the gene matches. The CDR3 coding sequence is TGTGCCAGCAGCCTAGCGGGGGGAACCGGGGAGCTGTTTTTT. Translating it yields CASSLAGGTGELFF.

The chain links TRBV15 to TRBJ1-4; D uncertain. CDR1 and CDR2 (germline): LNHNV, YYDKDF (reference sequence). V lost 3 bases to trimming and J lost 5 bases, with 19 bases between them. CDR3 size: 17 residues. The CDR3 protein is CATSSDQAAKLNEKLFF. DNA of the CDR3: TGTGCCACCAGCAGTGATCAAGCAGCAAAACTAAATGAAAAACTGTTTTTT.

V is TRBV29-1 and J is TRBJ1-2; weak D call: TRBD1 (6 bases). The CDR3 extends over 14 amino acids. With 3 bases removed from V and 2 bases from J, the gap between germline ends came to 13 bases. Per germline, CDR1 SQVTM and CDR2 ANQGSEA. The CDR3 DNA is TGCAGCGTTGATGAATCGGGACAAAACTATGGCTACACCTTC. The encoded protein is CSVDESGQNYGYTF.

In its sample, this clone was seen a few times. The chain links TRBV30 to TRBJ1-6, with D tentatively TRBD1 (6 bases). Germline V lookup: CDR1 GTSNPN, CDR2 SVGIG (reference sequence). The CDR3 extends over 14 amino acids. Trimming left V 7 bases short and J 1 base short, with 11 bases between. The CDR3 DNA reads as TGTGCCTTAACAGGGTCGTCCTATAATTCACCCCTCCACTTT. This codes for CALTGSSYNSPLHF.

V and J are TRBV6-4 and TRBJ1-2; no firm D call. Trimming left V 0 bases short and J 7 bases short, with 15 bases between. The CDR3 runs 15 residues. Germline V CDR1 and CDR2: MRHNA, SNTAGT. The CDR3 sequence: CASSDSVGVGSGYTF. The CDR3, as DNA: TGTGCCAGCAGTGACTCGGTTGGGGTTGGTAGTGGCTACACCTTC.

The chain joins TRBV2 to TRBJ2-6; the D gene could be TRBD1 or TRBD2 (5 bases each). Germline-derived CDR1 and CDR2 are SNHLY and FYNNEI. CDR3 length equals 16 residues. Trimming shortened V by 0 bases and J by 3 bases, and 9 bases separated the two germline ends. In nucleotides, the CDR3 is TGTGCCAGCAGTGAAGCGCTGGGGGATGGGGCCAACGTCCTGACTTTC. It specifies CASSEALGDGANVLTF. The variable domain in full, completed from reference TRBV2 and TRBJ2-6, reads EPEVTQTPSHQVTQMGQEVILRCVPISNHLYFYWYRQILGQKVEFLVSFYNNEISEKSEIFDDQFSVERPDGSNFTLKIRSTKLEDSAMYFCASSEALGDGANVLTFGAGSRLTVL.